The clone carrying this TCR beta chain was recorded a few times. The data were obtained in a study of blood T cell repertoires in COVID-19. Study in general: The origin of the acute and convalescent COVID-19 samples was the United States, Italy and Spain. PBMCs, B-cell-depleted T cells, or T cells provided the cDNA or gDNA that made up the material.

The V end lost 5 bases, the J end lost 5 bases, and 16 bases lay between the germline ends. The V gene's germline CDR1 is SNHLY and CDR2 FYNNEI. The CDR3 length is 15 residues. How the authors handled the data: Reference gene primer amplification gave nucleated cell count estimates. Clones were read by immunoSEQ multiplex PCR, and TCRdb kept only the in-frame ones, dropping some. V and J calls and clone size are copied from that table; D and trimming were computed from the DNA. The sample gives about 120,000 clones, roughly nine tenths of which show up once; around 8% is in the top ten. The chain is built from TRBV2 and TRBJ1-5, with D perhaps TRBD1 (5 bases). Sample: peripheral blood. The TCR sequence derives from a man between 65 and 85 years old who had recovered from COVID-19. CDR3 loop: CASSPDTQGDQPQHF. CDR3 DNA sequence: TGTGCCAGCAGTCCGGACACCCAAGGGGATCAGCCCCAGCATTTT. Variable domain in full (rest from reference TRBV2 and TRBJ1-5): EPEVTQTPSHQVTQMGQEVILRCVPISNHLYFYWYRQILGQKVEFLVSFYNNEISEKSEIFDDQFSVERPDGSNFTLKIRSTKLEDSAMYFCASSPDTQGDQPQHFGDGTRLSIL.